This entry is about one TCR beta chain. The antigen remains unidentified. This sample stems from a study of beta chain features in type 1 diabetes. Background on the study: All samples combined gave 107,917,701 sorted cells for examination. Findings and limits, study-wide: Insertion counts at VDJ junctions were lower in type 1 diabetes patients, who also showed more deletions there.

CDR1 is SQVTM and CDR2 is ANQGSEA in the germline V gene. The CDR3 runs to 15 residues. V trimming: 3 bases; J trimming: 2 bases; junction bases outside the gene matches: 5. What was sequenced were expressed TCRB transcripts, since all of the isolated RNA had been reverse transcribed. Clones were sequenced by immunoSEQ multiplex PCR, and TCRdb holds only the in-frame ones, with some missing. Of about 410,000 clones in the sample, about 14% were seen once. Each sorted population was over 98% pure. The source material was naive CD4+ T cells from blood. The origin of this receptor is a man aged 25-40 years in good health. The chain couples TRBV29-1 to TRBJ2-3; 10 bases match TRBD2. The CDR3 reads CSVEPSGGDTDTQYF. As DNA, the CDR3 is TGCAGCGTTGAGCCCAGCGGGGGGGACACAGATACGCAGTATTTT.